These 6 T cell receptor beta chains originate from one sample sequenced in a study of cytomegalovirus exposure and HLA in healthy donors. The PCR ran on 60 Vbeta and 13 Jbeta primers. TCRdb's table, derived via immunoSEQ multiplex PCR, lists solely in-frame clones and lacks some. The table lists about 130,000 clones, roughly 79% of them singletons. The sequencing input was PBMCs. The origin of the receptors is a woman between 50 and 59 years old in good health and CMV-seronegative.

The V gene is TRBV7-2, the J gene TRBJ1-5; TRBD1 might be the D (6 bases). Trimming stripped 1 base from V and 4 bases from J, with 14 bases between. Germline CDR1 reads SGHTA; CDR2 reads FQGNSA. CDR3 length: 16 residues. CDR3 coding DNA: TGTGCCAGCAGCTTAGTCTCCGGGACATCGAATCAGCCCCAGCATTTT. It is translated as CASSLVSGTSNQPQHF.

The CDR3 protein is CASSLLRLSNYEQYF. The CDR3 bases are TGTGCCAGCAGTCTCCTGAGGTTATCGAACTACGAGCAGTACTTC. This sequence joins TRBV7-2 and TRBJ2-7; D remains unclear. Germline CDR1 SGHTA, CDR2 FQGNSA. The CDR3 covers 15 residues. Trimming shortened V by 6 bases and J by 3 bases, and 18 bases separated the two germline ends.

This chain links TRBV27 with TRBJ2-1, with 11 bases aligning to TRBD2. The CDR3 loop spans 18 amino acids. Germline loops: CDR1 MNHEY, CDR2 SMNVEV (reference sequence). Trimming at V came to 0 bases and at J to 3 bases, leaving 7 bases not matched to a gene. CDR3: CASSLSQLAGENYNEQFF. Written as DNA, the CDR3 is TGTGCCAGCAGTTTATCCCAACTAGCGGGAGAAAACTACAATGAGCAGTTCTTC.

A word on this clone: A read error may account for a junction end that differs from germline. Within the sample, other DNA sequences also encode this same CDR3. The CDR3 spells CASTPKWGNTEAFF. Written as DNA, the CDR3 is TGTGCCAGTACTCCCAAGTGGGGCAACACTGAGGCTTTCTTT. The chain employs TRBV19 and TRBJ1-1; TRBD1 might be the D (5 bases). The length of the CDR3 is 14 residues. Germline-derived CDR1 and CDR2 are LNHDA and SQIVND (reference sequence).

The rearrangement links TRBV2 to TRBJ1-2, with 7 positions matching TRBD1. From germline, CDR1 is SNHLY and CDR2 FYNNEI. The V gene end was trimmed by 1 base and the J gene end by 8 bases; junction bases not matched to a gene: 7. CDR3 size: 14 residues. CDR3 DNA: TGTGCCAGCAGTGAAGATGGGACAGTGGGGGGCTACACCTTC. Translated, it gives CASSEDGTVGGYTF.

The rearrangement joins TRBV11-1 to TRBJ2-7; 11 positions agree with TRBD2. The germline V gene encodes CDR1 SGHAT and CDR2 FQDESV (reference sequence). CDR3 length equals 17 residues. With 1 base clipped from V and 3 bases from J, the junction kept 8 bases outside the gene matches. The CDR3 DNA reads TGTGCCAGCAGCTTAGGGGGGACTAGCGGAATACTCTACGAGCAGTACGTC. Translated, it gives CASSLGGTSGILYEQYV.